The present T cell receptor beta chain was sequenced within a study of blood T cells in healthy people across ages (dated by TCRdb to the mid-2010s). Broadly, across the study: In model experiments, roughly one uniquely barcoded TCR beta cDNA molecule per two T cells was captured by template switching. The study measured age-related changes in TCR beta repertoire diversity using deep sequencing normalized with unique cDNA molecular identifiers. Donors were grouped into four age groups: young (average about 15 years), middle-aged (roughly 37), aged (62) and long-lived (just over 80). To avoid experimental bias, donors of different ages were distributed randomly across sequencing lanes. Using the same blood draw, the study looked at two additional independent replicas of 1 million unique cDNA reads for two donors, one aged 18 to 30 and the other aged 80 or older. Results the study describes overall, beyond this receptor: Compared with the aged group, more naive CD4+ T cells, fewer expanded clones and increased TCR diversity were shown by the long-lived group, suggesting age selection. Estimates of total diversity based on one million sequenced T cells were considered lower bounds and underestimates. A strong correlation was found between observed TCR beta diversity and the percentage of naive T cells measured by flow cytometry. Donor CMV infection status was unknown, potentially confounding age-related changes in expanded clonotypes. As age increased, observed TCR beta diversity per million T cells dropped in a roughly linear way, and a significant reduction was already evident by age roughly 40. Because profiling used bulk unsorted PBMCs, naive and antigen-experienced compartments could not be compared conclusively.

The CDR3 runs 16 amino acids, cysteine and phenylalanine included. Only the CDR3 region is kept as DNA, spanning 48 bases read in frame from base 1. Receptor libraries were prepared by 5' RACE. Sequencing used an Illumina HiSeq 2500. The second PCR ran for about 6 to 11 cycles and used a J-beta primer mix along with a sample-barcoded 5' primer. A template-switch 5' adaptor carrying 12 random nucleotides introduced a unique molecular identifier onto each TCR beta cDNA molecule. Each sample yielded at least 3 million CDR3-containing paired-end reads. All of the RNA was converted into first-strand cDNA using the Mint cDNA synthesis kit, with a TRBC-specific oligonucleotide serving as the primer. After uracil-DNA glycosylase treatment, a first 18-cycle PCR used universal primers M1SS and BC2_uni_R on all cDNA. The authors' analysis ran thus. For normalization, 1 million high-quality reads, each with a distinct molecular identifier, were randomly selected from each sample. Reads sharing molecular identifiers were discarded rather than binned into consensus sequences. MiTCR, run with a Q25 quality threshold and the strictest error-elimination algorithm, handled CDR3 identification, clonotype clustering and error correction. A nonparametric unseen species model using Euler transformation provided a lower-bound estimate of total TCR beta diversity. TCRdb passed the public sequencing reads through fastp at Q25 and MiXCR, retaining productive beta sequences. Entries that share a CDR3 protein sequence are merged under the most common genes and DNA. These V and J calls are TCRdb output, not the study's own analysis. In this sample the table shows 2 million or so distinct CDR3 sequences, around half of which occur a single time. Less than 2.5% of the sample rests with the top ten.

Turning to this clonotype: Its antigen is currently not known. One base away there is no much larger clone; base qualities are not given.

Systemically healthy Caucasian individuals from Russia, some 40 in total and aged about 6 to 95 years, were included as donors. Around 9.7 milliliters of peripheral blood were collected from each donor into EDTA-treated Vacutainer tubes. Ficoll-Paque density-gradient centrifugation was used to isolate PBMCs, with at least 6.5 million per sample. Total RNA was extracted from PBMCs with Trizol reagent, with at least 6 micrograms obtained per sample. Naive CD45RAhigh/CD27high T cell percentages were measured by flow cytometry on a PBMC aliquot from every donor. The TCR originated in a woman in her 40s in good health. The sequenced sample consisted of blood. The sequence joins TRBV21-1 to TRBJ2-7; the table's D gene call, TRBD1, was not cross checked with the DNA. TRBV21-1 is a listed pseudogene. This receptor carries the CDR3 CASSKASRQGAYEQYF. The DNA reads as follows: TGTGCCAGCAGCAAAGCGTCCCGACAGGGGGCTTACGAGCAGTACTTC.